This T cell receptor beta chain was sequenced in a study of blood T cell repertoires in COVID-19. At the level of the study: COVID-19 samples from acute and convalescent phases originated in the United States, Italy and Spain. The analysed material was cDNA or gDNA that came from T cells, B-cell-depleted T cells, or PBMCs.

Profiled with immunoSEQ multiplex PCR; TCRdb holds only in-frame clones, not every one. The sample has fewer than 250,000 clones; approximately 91% are singletons. Germline CDR1 reads MNHEY; CDR2 reads SMNVEV (reference sequence). CDR3 length: 16 residues. V was trimmed by 2 bases and J by 9 bases, leaving 20 bases between them. The sample consisted of peripheral blood. This TCR derives from a man aged 35-49 years with acute or convalescent COVID-19. The chain combines TRBV27 with TRBJ2-1, with D perhaps TRBD1 (6 bases). CDR3 loop: CASSLNRDIGTREQFF. For the CDR3, the DNA is TGTGCCAGCAGTTTAAATCGGGACATCGGGACACGTGAGCAGTTCTTC.